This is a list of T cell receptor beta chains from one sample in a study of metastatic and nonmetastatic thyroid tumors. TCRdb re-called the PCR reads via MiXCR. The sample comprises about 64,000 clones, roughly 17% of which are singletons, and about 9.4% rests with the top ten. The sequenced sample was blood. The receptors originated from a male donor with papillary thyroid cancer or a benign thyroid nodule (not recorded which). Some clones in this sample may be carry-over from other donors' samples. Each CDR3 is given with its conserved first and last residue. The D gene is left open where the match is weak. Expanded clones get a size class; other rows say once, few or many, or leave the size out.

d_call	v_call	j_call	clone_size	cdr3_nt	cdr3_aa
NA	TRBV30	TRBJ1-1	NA	TGTGCCTGGAGTACTCAGGTTAGGGGGACTGAAGCTTTCTTT	CAWSTQVRGTEAFF
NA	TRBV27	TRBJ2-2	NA	TGTGCCAGCAGTTCCCCTATTTTCCCCGTGGAGCTGTTTTTT	CASSSPIFPVELFF
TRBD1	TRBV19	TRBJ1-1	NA	TGTGCCATTAAGGGGGGTCGACAGGGCGATACTGAAGCTTTCTTT	CAIKGGRQGDTEAFF
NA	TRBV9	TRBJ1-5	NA	TGTGCCAGCAGCATAGGGTCGGGAGTGGGTCAGCCCCAGCATTTT	CASSIGSGVGQPQHF
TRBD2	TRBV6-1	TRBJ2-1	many	TGTGCCAGCACCCCATGGCGGGAGGGCCGTAATGAGCAGTTCTTC	CASTPWREGRNEQFF
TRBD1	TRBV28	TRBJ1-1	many	TGTGCCAGCAGTTTACCCGCAGGGGGCACCGCTGAAGCTTTCTTT	CASSLPAGGTAEAFF
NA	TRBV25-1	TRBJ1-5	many	TGTGCCAGCAGTGCTCGGACGAGCGTCGGTCAGCCCCAGCATTTT	CASSARTSVGQPQHF
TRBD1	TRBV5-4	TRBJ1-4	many	TGTGCCAGCAGCCCAGGGGGGGATGAAAAACTGTTTTTT	CASSPGGDEKLFF
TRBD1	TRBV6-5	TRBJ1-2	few	TGTGCCAGCAGTTACGTTCGGACAGGGGTGGGGAGCTATGGCTACACCTTC	CASSYVRTGVGSYGYTF
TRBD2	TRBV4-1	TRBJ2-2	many	TGCGCCAGCAGCCCTAGCGGCACGAACACCGGGGAGCTGTTTTTT	CASSPSGTNTGELFF
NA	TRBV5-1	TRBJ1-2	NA	TGCGCCAGCAGCCTAGGACAGAGGAGAGGGGGCTACACCTTC	CASSLGQRRGGYTF
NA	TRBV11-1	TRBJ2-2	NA	TGTGCCAGCATCCTCTTCCGTGGCGAGTCCCTCACCGGGGAGCTGTTTTTT	CASILFRGESLTGELFF
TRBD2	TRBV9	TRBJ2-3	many	TGTGCCAGCAGCGCCACTAGCGGAGCCCCCACAGATACGCAGTATTTT	CASSATSGAPTDTQYF
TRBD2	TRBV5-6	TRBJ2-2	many	TGTGCCAGCAGCCCAGCCAATAGCGGGGCCAGGGAGCTGTTTTTT	CASSPANSGARELFF
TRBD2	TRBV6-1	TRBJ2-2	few	TGTGCCAGCAGACCTAGCGGGGGGAACACCGGGGAGCTGTTTTTT	CASRPSGGNTGELFF
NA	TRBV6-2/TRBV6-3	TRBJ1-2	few	TGTGCCAGCAGTTCCCACGGAACCTATGGCTACACCTTC	CASSSHGTYGYTF
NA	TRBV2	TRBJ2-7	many	TGTGCCAGCAGTGAGCGTGGGCAGGGATTGTTGGACTTC	CASSERGQGLLDF
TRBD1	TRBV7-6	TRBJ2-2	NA	TGCGCCAGTAGAACCGGGACAGGCGGCACCGGGGAGCTGTTTTTT	CASRTGTGGTGELFF
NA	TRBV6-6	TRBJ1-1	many	TGTGCCAGCAGTTACTCGAGACAGTACTGGGACACTGAAGCTTTCTTT	CASSYSRQYWDTEAFF
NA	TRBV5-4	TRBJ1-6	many	TGTGCCAGCAGCCCGGAAGTCTCCTATAATTCACCCCTCCACTTT	CASSPEVSYNSPLHF
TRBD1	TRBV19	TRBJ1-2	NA	TGTGCCAGTACTAAGAGGACAGGGGATGCCTATGGCTACACCTTC	CASTKRTGDAYGYTF
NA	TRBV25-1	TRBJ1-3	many	TGTGCCAGCAAACAAGGAGTCTCTGGAAACACCATATATTTT	CASKQGVSGNTIYF
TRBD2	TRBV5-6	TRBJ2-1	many	TGTGCCAGCAGCGCCACGCGGGGGATCTACAATGAGCAGTTCTTC	CASSATRGIYNEQFF
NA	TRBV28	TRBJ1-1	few	TGTGCCAGCAGACACGCAGGTGGTTGTAACACTGAAGCTTTCTTT	CASRHAGGCNTEAFF
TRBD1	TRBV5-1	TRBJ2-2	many	TGCGCCAGCAGCATCGACAGGGGTGTCACCGGGGAGCTGTTTTTT	CASSIDRGVTGELFF
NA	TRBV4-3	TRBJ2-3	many	TGCGCCAGCAGCCAAGATCTATTGGACGGGAGCCGCACAGATACGCAGTATTTT	CASSQDLLDGSRTDTQYF
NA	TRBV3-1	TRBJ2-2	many	TGTGCCAGCAGCCAAGCATTAACCGGGGAGCTGTTTTTT	CASSQALTGELFF
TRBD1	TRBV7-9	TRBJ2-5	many	TGTGCCAGCAGCCCCAGGGACAGTCAAGAGACCCAGTACTTC	CASSPRDSQETQYF
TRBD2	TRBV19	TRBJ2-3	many	TGTGCCAGCCAGCGGGACGGGGCGAGTACAGATACGCAGTATTTT	CASQRDGASTDTQYF
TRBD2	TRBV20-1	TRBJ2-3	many	TGCAGTGCCCACGGACTAGGAACAGATACGCAGTATTTT	CSAHGLGTDTQYF
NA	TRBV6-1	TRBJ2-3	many	TGTGCCAGCAGGGAGACTAGCACAGATACGCAGTATTTT	CASRETSTDTQYF
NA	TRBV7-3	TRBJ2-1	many	TGTGCCAGCAGCCGCAAGGGGCGGACCACTGGGGATGAGCAGTTCTTC	CASSRKGRTTGDEQFF
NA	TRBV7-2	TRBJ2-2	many	TGTGCCAGCAGCCTGGGACATCGAGGGTACACCGGGGAGCTGTTTTTT	CASSLGHRGYTGELFF
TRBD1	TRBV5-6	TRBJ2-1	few	TGTGCCAGCAGCGCTACAGGGGGGTACAATGAGCAGTTCTTC	CASSATGGYNEQFF
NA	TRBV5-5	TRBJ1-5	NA	TGTGCCAGCAGCCCCTTGGCAGGGCATCAGCCCCAGCATTTT	CASSPLAGHQPQHF
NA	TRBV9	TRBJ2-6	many	TGTGCCAGCAGCGTAAACAGGGTCCTCTCTGGGGCCAACGTCCTGACTTTC	CASSVNRVLSGANVLTF
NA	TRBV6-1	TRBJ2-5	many	TGTGCCAGCAGTGAACCCAGGGAGTTAGTAGAGACCCAGTACTTC	CASSEPRELVETQYF
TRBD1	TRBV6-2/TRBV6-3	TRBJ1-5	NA	TGTGCCAGCAATGGACAGGGACGCAATCAGCCCCAGCATTTT	CASNGQGRNQPQHF
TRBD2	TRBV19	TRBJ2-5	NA	TGTGCCAGTAGTATAGAATTAGCGGGGGTACAAGAGACCCAGTACTTC	CASSIELAGVQETQYF
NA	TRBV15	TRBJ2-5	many	TGTGCCACCGCTAGAGGGACGGGGGCCCAGTACTTC	CATARGTGAQYF
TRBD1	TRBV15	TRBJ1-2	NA	TGTGCCACCAGCATTATACAGGGGGAGGCGTCTGGCCACACCTTC	CATSIIQGEASGHTF
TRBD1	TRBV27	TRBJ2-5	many	TGTGCCAGCAGCCCAGGGACAGGGAGAGAGACCCAGTACTTC	CASSPGTGRETQYF
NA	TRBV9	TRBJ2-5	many	TGTGCCAGCAGCGTAGTCACAGGGGGAGGGGAGACCCAGTACTTC	CASSVVTGGGETQYF
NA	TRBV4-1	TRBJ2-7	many	TGCGCCAGCAGCCAAGATGACCGCTACGAGCAGTACTTC	CASSQDDRYEQYF